One and the same sample provided the 20 T cell receptor beta chains below, sequenced in a study of cytomegalovirus exposure and HLA in healthy donors. The PCR used 60 Vbeta and 13 Jbeta primers. Here immunoSEQ multiplex PCR was the method, and the copy in TCRdb shows in-frame clones only, minus some. The sample has 200,000 to 250,000 clones, around four fifths seen once. Sequencing was carried out using PBMCs. The receptors here all came from a boy aged 2 to 10 in good health and CMV-seronegative.

The chain joins TRBV9 to TRBJ2-3; 9 bases are shared with TRBD2. Trimming removed 0 bases from V and 5 bases from J; junction bases left unmatched: 10. This CDR3 is built from 17 residues. Germline CDR1 is SGDLS and CDR2 is YYNGEE. CDR3 sequence reads: CASSVGPGLAGKDTQYF. Here the CDR3 DNA reads TGTGCCAGCAGCGTAGGTCCGGGACTAGCAGGGAAAGATACGCAGTATTTT.

This chain connects TRBV6-5 to TRBJ2-7; 7 positions agree with TRBD1. The J segment lost 2 bases and the V segment lost 6 bases, leaving 10 bases of the junction unmatched. CDR3 length: 15 amino acids. Per the germline V gene, CDR1 is MNHEY and CDR2 is SVGAGI. This CDR3 is CASRTGTASAYEQYF. CDR3 coding DNA: TGTGCCAGCAGAACCGGGACAGCTTCTGCCTACGAGCAGTACTTC.

This chain joins TRBV30 and TRBJ1-2; maybe TRBD1 (5 bases). Germline CDR1 is GTSNPN and CDR2 is SVGIG (reference sequence). This CDR3 has 11 residues. The CDR3 DNA sequence: TGTGCACTGGGACTGAACTATGGCTACACCTTC. Translated, it gives CALGLNYGYTF. The full variable domain, its missing parts supplied by reference TRBV30 and TRBJ1-2, is SQTIHQWPATLVQPVGSPLSLECTVEGTSNPNLYWYRQAAGRGLQLLFYSVGIGQISSEVPQNLSASRPQDRQFILSSKKLLLSDSGFYLCALGLNYGYTFGSGTRLTVV.

CDR3 region: CASRLAGNHEQFF. CDR3 DNA sequence: TGTGCCAGTCGACTAGCGGGTAACCATGAGCAGTTCTTC. The chain combines TRBV6-6 with TRBJ2-1; 10 bases map to TRBD2. CDR1 and CDR2 (germline): MNHNY, SVGAGI (reference sequence). With V trimmed by 9 bases and J by 8 bases, 7 bases remained unmatched. CDR3 length: 13 residues.

The rearrangement links TRBV7-8 to TRBJ2-2; TRBD2 aligns across 7 bases. The V gene end was trimmed by 1 base and the J gene end by 5 bases; junction bases not matched to a gene: 13. The germline gives CDR1 SGHVS, CDR2 FQNEAQ. This CDR3 has 18 residues. CDR3 coding DNA: TGTGCCAGCAGCTTAGAGCGTAGGGGACTACCTGGTACCGGGGAGCTGTTTTTT. The encoded protein is CASSLERRGLPGTGELFF.

This chain connects TRBV9 to TRBJ2-7; a weak D match, TRBD1 (6 bases). Deletions cut 0 bases from V and 0 bases from J, with 13 bases between. CDR3 size: 16 residues. CDR1 and CDR2 from the germline V gene are SGDLS and YYNGEE. The CDR3 region is CASSVDTGQSSYEQYF. In nucleotides, the CDR3 is TGTGCCAGCAGCGTAGATACAGGGCAAAGCTCCTACGAGCAGTACTTC.

The chain combines TRBV2 with TRBJ2-1; the match to TRBD2 covers 8 bases. V lost 9 bases, J lost 2 bases, and 6 bases stayed unmatched. Looked up from germline, CDR1 is SNHLY and CDR2 is FYNNEI. The CDR3 contains 14 residues. CDR3 residues: CARSSGETYNEQFF. CDR3 nucleotide sequence: TGTGCCAGAAGTAGCGGGGAAACCTACAATGAGCAGTTCTTC.

This clone was detected once. J is TRBJ2-1 and V is TRBV5-1; 7 bases match TRBD2. Germline V gene lookup returns CDR1 SGHRS and CDR2 YFSETQ. J was trimmed by 6 bases and V by 6 bases; bases with no gene match: 9. This CDR3 has 14 residues. CDR3 loop: CASIRGDSPNEQFF. The CDR3 DNA follows: TGCGCCAGCATACGGGGGGACTCCCCCAATGAGCAGTTCTTC.

The rearrangement links TRBV13 to TRBJ2-1; 7 positions match TRBD2. CDR3 length: 16 residues. Per the germline V gene, CDR1 is PRHDT and CDR2 is FYEKMQ (reference sequence). Trimming cost V 5 bases and J 2 bases; bases outside gene matches: 9. CDR3 nucleotide sequence: TGTGCCAGCAGCCGGTTGGGGCTAGCGGCCTACAATGAGCAGTTCTTC. Amino acid sequence: CASSRLGLAAYNEQFF.

The rearrangement joins TRBV5-6 to TRBJ2-2; possibly TRBD2 for D (5 bases). Germline V gene data show CDR1 as SGHDT and CDR2 as YYEEEE. The CDR3 has 13 amino acids. Trimming shortened V by 1 base and J by 7 bases, and 8 bases separated the two germline ends. CDR3 bases: TGTGCCAGCAGCTTGTTGACTAACGGGGAGCTGTTTTTT. It yields the protein CASSLLTNGELFF.

J is TRBJ2-2 and V is TRBV27; D gene unclear. The CDR3 has 15 residues. Germline CDR1 is MNHEY and CDR2 is SMNVEV (reference sequence). Trimming took off 2 bases at V and 1 base at J, with 8 bases between the two ends. The CDR3 DNA reads TGTGCCAGCAGTTTAGGTAACAGGAACACCGGGGAGCTGTTTTTT. This gives the protein CASSLGNRNTGELFF.

The chain employs TRBV9 and TRBJ1-2, with TRBD1 matching over 7 bases. Germline trimming cut 3 bases from V and 2 bases from J; bases unmatched to any gene: 7. In germline, CDR1 is SGDLS, CDR2 YYNGEE. The CDR3 has 15 amino acids. The CDR3, as DNA: TGTGCCAGCAGCGAGGGGACAGCTTCAAACTATGGCTACACCTTC. Translated: CASSEGTASNYGYTF.

This clone was counted once. CDR3 sequence (DNA): TGTGCCAGCAGCTTAGGTGTGAACAGGGCAGATGAGCAGTTCTTC. It yields the protein CASSLGVNRADEQFF. The chain carries TRBV11-3 and TRBJ2-1, with TRBD1 as a possible D gene (6 bases). The CDR3 runs to 15 residues. V lost 1 base, J lost 8 bases, and 15 bases lay in between. Germline loops: CDR1 SGHNT, CDR2 YENEEA.

The V and J genes are TRBV6-5 and TRBJ2-1; D is undetermined. V gave up 4 bases and J gave up 0 bases, with 10 bases separating them. Germline-derived CDR1 and CDR2 are MNHEY and SVGAGI. The CDR3 runs 15 residues. The CDR3 region is CASSSRIGSYNEQFF. In DNA form, the CDR3 reads TGTGCCAGCAGTTCCAGGATAGGCTCCTACAATGAGCAGTTCTTC.

The chain uses TRBV19 and TRBJ1-2, with 10 bases fitting TRBD1. V lost 4 bases to trimming and J lost 7 bases; unmatched junction nucleotides: 6. This CDR3 is built from 14 residues. Germline lookup yields CDR1 LNHDA and CDR2 SQIVND (reference sequence). The CDR3, as DNA: TGTGCCAGTAGTAACCGGGACAGGGGAGGTGGCTACACCTTC. It yields the protein CASSNRDRGGGYTF.

The V and J genes are TRBV6-1 and TRBJ2-7; TRBD2 aligns across 14 bases. CDR1 is MNHNS and CDR2 is SASEGT in the germline V gene. The length of the CDR3 is 18 residues. V lost 4 bases, J lost 5 bases, and 13 bases stayed unmatched. The CDR3 is CASSASTSGGASPHEQYF. The CDR3 DNA is TGTGCCAGCAGTGCTTCGACTAGCGGGGGGGCCTCTCCCCACGAGCAGTACTTC.

V is TRBV5-4 and J is TRBJ1-6, with D hard to call. V lost 0 bases to trimming and J lost 10 bases, with 20 bases between them. The germline gives CDR1 SGHNT, CDR2 YYREEE (reference sequence). The CDR3 has 17 residues. The CDR3 sequence is CASSLATARSGGSPLHF. The CDR3 region has the DNA TGTGCCAGCAGCTTGGCCACTGCCCGCTCGGGAGGATCACCCCTCCACTTT. The full variable domain, its missing parts supplied by reference TRBV5-4 and TRBJ1-6, is ETGVTQSPTHLIKTRGQQVTLRCSSQSGHNTVSWYQQALGQGPQFIFQYYREEENGRGNFPPRFSGLQFPNYSSELNVNALELDDSALYLCASSLATARSGGSPLHFGNGTRLTVT.

J is TRBJ2-7 and V is TRBV6-6, with 10 positions matching TRBD2. Trimming cost V 9 bases and J 2 bases; bases outside gene matches: 7. The CDR3 has 14 amino acids. Per the germline V gene, CDR1 is MNHNY and CDR2 is SVGAGI (reference sequence). This chain's CDR3 is CASTGSGRAYEQYF. CDR3 DNA: TGTGCCAGTACGGGCAGCGGGAGGGCCTACGAGCAGTACTTC.

Comment on this clone: Other DNA sequences from this sample encode an identical CDR3 as well. The chain links TRBV18 to TRBJ2-5, with D unresolved. Germline CDR1 KGHSH, CDR2 LQKENI. This CDR3 has 13 amino acids. Trimming pared 3 bases from V and 1 base from J, leaving 6 bases between. The CDR3 region is CASSPSGQETQYF. CDR3 DNA sequence: TGTGCCAGCTCACCGAGTGGCCAAGAGACCCAGTACTTC.

The rearrangement joins TRBV27 to TRBJ2-7, with D tentatively TRBD1 (5 bases). Between the trimmed V and J ends, which lost 6 bases and 3 bases, there was a span of 18 bases. Per the germline V gene, CDR1 is MNHEY and CDR2 is SMNVEV (reference sequence). CDR3 length: 15 amino acids. Here the CDR3 reads CASRLTGDSFYEQYF. The CDR3 DNA reads TGTGCCAGCAGGCTTACAGGAGATTCTTTCTACGAGCAGTACTTC.